Listed here are 27 T cell receptor beta chains from one sample, sequenced in a study of cytomegalovirus exposure and HLA in healthy donors (dated by TCRdb to 2017 to 2019). Library preparation employed the immunoSEQ multiplex PCR assay. A mixture of 60 forward primers for TCR Vbeta segments and 13 reverse primers for TCR Jbeta segments was used in the multiplex PCR. What TCRdb holds here is the immuneACCESS table cut down to in-frame rearrangements. Part of the clones is not present; checked against another copy, under half of the missing clones reflect an unresolved V gene, and the others are unexplained. The sample has hundreds of thousands of clones on record, approximately 70% of them singletons. 2.6% of the sample comes from the top ten. Material for sequencing was PBMCs. These receptors were collected from a man aged 40-55 years in good health and CMV-seropositive.

This chain connects TRBV15 to TRBJ2-7; 9 positions agree with TRBD1. Per the germline V gene, CDR1 is LNHNV and CDR2 is YYDKDF (reference sequence). The CDR3 runs 15 residues. J lost 6 bases, V lost 4 bases, and 10 bases had no gene match. The CDR3 nucleotides read TGTGCCACCAGCAACCCGACAGGGGGTCAAAGCGAGCAGTACTTC. This sequence encodes CATSNPTGGQSEQYF.

The chain joins TRBV7-9 to TRBJ1-1; 9 bases map to TRBD1. Germline CDR1 reads SEHNR; CDR2 reads FQNEAQ (reference sequence). V was clipped by 7 bases and J by 4 bases; unmatched bases: 10. The CDR3 is made up of 15 amino acids. The CDR3 DNA follows: TGTGCCAGCAACCTACAGGGGGCGTGGGGCACTGAAGCTTTCTTT. The encoded protein is CASNLQGAWGTEAFF.

This sequence joins TRBV28 and TRBJ2-7; a possible D gene is TRBD2 (6 bases). This CDR3 is 12 amino acids long. Trimming stripped 3 bases from V and 7 bases from J, with 10 bases between. CDR1 MDHEN and CDR2 SYDVKM come from the germline V gene. CDR3: CASSFRAGEQYF. Here the CDR3 DNA reads TGTGCCAGCAGTTTTCGGGCGGGGGAGCAGTACTTC.

With respect to this clone: This sample also contains other DNA sequences that code for the same CDR3. The chain carries TRBV9 and TRBJ2-3; D gene uncertain. V dropped 4 bases and J dropped 5 bases, with 5 bases sitting between them. CDR3 length: 11 residues. From germline, CDR1 is SGDLS and CDR2 YYNGEE. CDR3 sequence (DNA): TGTGCCAGCAGCAGAGGAGATACGCAGTATTTT. Protein: CASSRGDTQYF.

The J gene is TRBJ2-5, the V gene TRBV6-6, with a tentative D call TRBD1 (7 bases). CDR3 length: 15 amino acids. V dropped 4 bases and J dropped 4 bases, with 16 bases sitting between them. The germline CDR1 and CDR2 sequences are MNHNY and SVGAGI (reference sequence). This CDR3 reads CASSSQDQGGETQYF. The CDR3, as DNA: TGTGCCAGCAGTTCTCAAGACCAGGGGGGAGAGACCCAGTACTTC.

The sample holds a few counts of this clone. Other DNA sequences in this sample translate to the same CDR3. The chain joins TRBV6-1 to TRBJ2-5; 9 nucleotides align to TRBD1. CDR1 and CDR2 from the germline V gene are MNHNS and SASEGT. The CDR3 consists of 12 residues. The trim removed 10 bases at V and 5 bases at J, leaving 5 bases unmatched. CDR3 protein: CATTGGGETQYF. The CDR3 bases are TGTGCCACCACAGGGGGCGGGGAGACCCAGTACTTC.

CDR3 bases: TGCGCCAGCAGCCCTACCGGGGGACAGGGGTCGTTAGGCTACACCTTC. Amino acids: CASSPTGGQGSLGYTF. The chain employs TRBV4-1 and TRBJ1-2; 10 bases are a match to TRBD1. This CDR3 has 16 residues. The ends lost 4 bases at V and 8 bases at J; junction bases unmatched: 13. Germline V gene sequence: CDR1 MGHRA, CDR2 YSYEKL.

V gene TRBV6-5 combines with J gene TRBJ1-6; 7 bases line up with TRBD1. V was clipped by 6 bases and J by 10 bases; unmatched bases: 9. The length of the CDR3 is 14 residues. Looked up from germline, CDR1 is MNHEY and CDR2 is SVGAGI. As DNA, the CDR3 is TGTGCCAGCAGCCTCCTGACAGGGCCGTCACCCCTCCACTTT. It translates to CASSLLTGPSPLHF.

The V call is TRBV15, the J call TRBJ1-2; no firm D call. Germline CDR1 LNHNV, CDR2 YYDKDF (reference sequence). The CDR3 runs 13 residues. The germline V and J ends were trimmed by 0 bases and 3 bases, with 5 bases remaining between them. CDR3 bases: TGTGCCACCAGCAGAGATTCCTACTATGGCTACACCTTC. This encodes CATSRDSYYGYTF.

The genes are TRBV5-5 and TRBJ1-3; 7 positions agree with TRBD1. The CDR3 length is 16 residues. CDR1 and CDR2 from the germline V gene are SGHKS and YYEKEE (reference sequence). V dropped 4 bases and J dropped 2; count of bases not matched to a gene: 9. This CDR3 is CASSPTGSRAGNTIYF. The CDR3 bases are TGTGCCAGCAGCCCGACAGGGTCCCGGGCTGGAAACACCATATATTTT. Filled out from reference TRBV5-5 and TRBJ1-3, the complete variable domain reads DAGVTQSPTHLIKTRGQQVTLRCSPISGHKSVSWYQQVLGQGPQFIFQYYEKEERGRGNFPDRFSARQFPNYSSELNVNALLLGDSALYLCASSPTGSRAGNTIYFGEGSWLTVV.

This clone was recorded a few times. This chain connects TRBV2 to TRBJ1-3; TRBD1 matches at 7 bases. Germline V CDR1 and CDR2: SNHLY, FYNNEI. This CDR3 has 18 amino acids. The J segment lost 0 bases and the V segment lost 4 bases, leaving 12 bases of the junction unmatched. In nucleotides, the CDR3 is TGTGCCAGCAGTGCCCTAGGGACAGCCTGGCGCTCTGGAAACACCATATATTTT. This codes for CASSALGTAWRSGNTIYF. The complete variable domain, with remaining parts taken from reference TRBV2 and TRBJ1-3, reads EPEVTQTPSHQVTQMGQEVILRCVPISNHLYFYWYRQILGQKVEFLVSFYNNEISEKSEIFDDQFSVERPDGSNFTLKIRSTKLEDSAMYFCASSALGTAWRSGNTIYFGEGSWLTVV.

CDR3 sequence: CASSEAPGQLFGYTF. The CDR3 DNA follows: TGTGCCAGCAGTGAAGCCCCGGGACAGTTGTTTGGCTACACCTTC. The V call is TRBV2, the J call TRBJ1-2; TRBD1 matches at 7 bases. The CDR3 runs 15 residues. Germline V gene sequence: CDR1 SNHLY, CDR2 FYNNEI. J was trimmed by 7 bases and V by 0 bases; bases with no gene match: 8.

This clone was observed a few times. The chain employs TRBV7-9 and TRBJ2-3; TRBD1 is a possible D gene (5 bases). CDR1 and CDR2 from the germline V gene are SEHNR and FQNEAQ (reference sequence). The V and J ends lost 5 bases and 5 bases respectively, with 17 bases between them. The CDR3 consists of 15 residues. CDR3 protein: CASSLRQLVGDTQYF. The CDR3, as DNA: TGTGCCAGCAGCCTACGACAGTTGGTCGGAGATACGCAGTATTTT.

The V and J genes are TRBV7-8 and TRBJ2-7, with no clear D. V lost 5 bases and J lost 4, with 21 bases in between. There are 16 residues in the CDR3. Germline V lookup: CDR1 SGHVS, CDR2 FQNEAQ. CDR3 loop: CASSPTFDWVAYEQYF. The DNA of the CDR3 is TGTGCCAGCAGCCCTACCTTCGACTGGGTAGCTTACGAGCAGTACTTC.

This clone appeared a few times. The chain has TRBV7-3 and TRBJ2-7; TRBD2 might be the D (7 bases). This CDR3 has 15 residues. The V and J ends lost 1 base and 2 bases respectively, with 12 bases between them. The germline CDR1 and CDR2 sequences are SGHTA and FQGTGA. The chain's CDR3 is CASSLRRGPAYEQYF. Here the CDR3 DNA reads TGTGCCAGCAGCTTAAGGCGGGGGCCAGCCTACGAGCAGTACTTC.

This clone was seen only a few times. This rearrangement joins TRBV6-5 to TRBJ1-2, with D possibly matching TRBD1 (6 bases). The germline V and J ends were trimmed by 5 bases and 3 bases, with 10 bases remaining between them. Germline CDR1 MNHEY, CDR2 SVGAGI. The CDR3 runs 13 residues. In DNA, the CDR3 is TGTGCCAGCAGTCGCCGACAGGACTATGGCTACACCTTC. The encoded protein is CASSRRQDYGYTF.

The chain links TRBV6-6 to TRBJ1-1; weak D call: TRBD1 (6 bases). The germline V gene has CDR1 MNHNY and CDR2 SVGAGI (reference sequence). The CDR3 length is 13 residues. V gave up 7 bases and J gave up 2 bases, with 11 bases separating them. The CDR3 protein is CASIRTANTEAFF. The CDR3 nucleotides read TGTGCCAGCATTAGGACAGCTAACACTGAAGCTTTCTTT.

This sequence joins TRBV19 and TRBJ1-4; possibly TRBD1 for D (6 bases). The CDR3 extends over 19 amino acids. V shed 2 bases and J shed 3 bases, with 22 bases lying between them. Germline CDR1 is LNHDA and CDR2 is SQIVND (reference sequence). The CDR3: CASSITPPRGIGSNEKLFF. The CDR3 bases are TGTGCCAGTAGTATAACCCCTCCCAGGGGTATCGGATCTAATGAAAAACTGTTTTTT.

J is TRBJ1-1 and V is TRBV6-1, with 7 nucleotides matching TRBD1. Germline V CDR1 and CDR2: MNHNS, SASEGT. V shed 2 bases, J shed 11 bases, and the junction held 14 bases outside the gene matches. The CDR3 is 15 amino acids. The CDR3: CASSEIGRGSGWAFF. CDR3 in DNA: TGTGCCAGCAGTGAAATTGGCAGGGGGTCGGGGTGGGCTTTCTTT.

The V call is TRBV4-1, the J call TRBJ2-2; possible D gene TRBD1, 6 bases. Trimming took 0 bases from V and 5 from J, leaving 10 bases between them. Germline CDR1 reads MGHRA; CDR2 reads YSYEKL. There are 15 residues in the CDR3. Here the CDR3 reads CASSQDRGITGELFF. CDR3 in DNA: TGCGCCAGCAGCCAAGACAGGGGTATAACCGGGGAGCTGTTTTTT.

This rearrangement joins TRBV27 to TRBJ2-7; 10 positions agree with TRBD2. The CDR3 loop spans 16 amino acids. In germline, CDR1 is MNHEY, CDR2 SMNVEV (reference sequence). V lost 6 bases, J lost 3 bases, and 11 bases stayed unmatched. The CDR3 here is CASSPSGGPLHYEQYF. In DNA, the CDR3 is TGTGCCAGCAGCCCTAGCGGGGGACCGCTCCACTACGAGCAGTACTTC.

This clone has just a few counts. The V and J genes are TRBV4-2 and TRBJ1-1; D perhaps matches TRBD1 (6 bases). Trimming took 4 bases from V and 4 from J, leaving 19 bases between them. The CDR3 loop spans 16 amino acids. Per the germline V gene, CDR1 is LGHNA and CDR2 is YNFKEQ. CDR3 coding DNA: TGTGCCAGCAGCCCCCGGGACAAGCTAGGTGGCACTGAAGCTTTCTTT. Translating it yields CASSPRDKLGGTEAFF.

The chain has TRBV5-4 and TRBJ2-3; TRBD2 agrees at 13 bases. The CDR3 contains 16 residues. Germline loops: CDR1 SGHNT, CDR2 YYREEE (reference sequence). The V gene end was trimmed by 5 bases and the J gene end by 2 bases; junction bases not matched to a gene: 5. CDR3 coding DNA: TGTGCCAGCAGTTCCGGGACTAGCGGGGTCACAGATACGCAGTATTTT. Its translation is CASSSGTSGVTDTQYF.

The CDR3 loop reads CASSLALAGRREQFF. The CDR3, as DNA: TGTGCCAGCAGCTTGGCCCTAGCGGGACGGCGGGAGCAGTTCTTC. This chain links TRBV5-8 with TRBJ2-1; 9 nucleotides agree with TRBD2. Trimming removed 0 bases from V and 10 bases from J; junction bases left unmatched: 8. CDR1 is SGHTS, CDR2 YDEGEE, per germline. CDR3 length equals 15 residues.

This clone was counted only a few times. CDR3 in DNA: TGTGCCAGCAGCCAGGCGGGCTATCTGGGCTACACCTTC. The encoded protein is CASSQAGYLGYTF. J is TRBJ1-2 and V is TRBV4-2; D uncertain. Germline CDR1 reads LGHNA; CDR2 reads YNFKEQ. CDR3 length: 13 residues. The V and J ends lost 3 bases and 8 bases respectively, with 13 bases between them.

V gene TRBV28 combines with J gene TRBJ2-5; no clear D. The J call may be faulty, since TRBJ2-7 better matches the DNA end. The CDR3 has 17 amino acids. Germline V CDR1 and CDR2: MDHEN, SYDVKM. CDR3 bases: TGTGCCAGCAGTTCCCCGACCGTCGGGTATAGCTCCTACGAGCAGTACTTC. This encodes CASSSPTVGYSSYEQYF.

The V and J genes are TRBV5-1 and TRBJ2-2; TRBD1 agrees at 7 bases. In germline, CDR1 is SGHRS, CDR2 YFSETQ. Germline trimming cut 4 bases from V and 0 bases from J; bases unmatched to any gene: 6. This CDR3 spans 16 amino acids. The CDR3 bases are TGCGCCAGCAGCGTACAGGGGAACGCGAACACCGGGGAGCTGTTTTTT. This gives the protein CASSVQGNANTGELFF.